What follows are 22 T cell receptor beta chains derived from one specimen sequenced in a study of a mutant IDH1 vaccine in newly diagnosed glioma. Using immunoSEQ multiplex PCR, the repertoire was profiled, and TCRdb retains in-frame clones only, with some absent. The sample records roughly 86,000 clones, roughly 90% being singletons. Their cognate antigens are unknown. Time point given: week 47, end of study. Every vaccination contained 300 ug of the mutant IDH1 20-mer peptide and was paired with topical imiquimod. Source: PBMCs, taken from a glioma patient whose treatment included an IDH1 peptide vaccine. The receptors stem from a woman aged 45-65 years with glioma.

The V call is TRBV7-6, the J call TRBJ2-3, with 12 bases that match TRBD2. The CDR3 is 14 residues long. Germline V lookup: CDR1 SGHVS, CDR2 FNYEAQ. V trimming: 7 bases; J trimming: 3 bases; junction bases outside the gene matches: 2. CDR3 loop: CASKGTSGTDTQYF. CDR3 DNA: TGTGCCAGCAAAGGGACTAGCGGGACAGATACGCAGTATTTT.

J is TRBJ1-1 and V is TRBV6-5; D remains unclear. The germline CDR1 and CDR2 sequences are MNHEY and SVGAGI. The V and J ends lost 2 bases and 8 bases respectively, with 9 bases between them. This CDR3 is 12 amino acids long. This CDR3 reads CASSYPGSEAFF. In DNA, the CDR3 is TGTGCCAGCAGTTACCCGGGGAGCGAAGCTTTCTTT.

Only one count was recorded for this clone. The chain recombines TRBV28 with TRBJ1-6, with a weak D call TRBD1 (5 bases). The CDR3 extends over 15 amino acids. Trimming left V 7 bases short and J 0 bases short, with 10 bases between. CDR1 is MDHEN, CDR2 SYDVKM, per germline. In nucleotides, the CDR3 is TGTGCCAGCATCGGGGGAGGCTCCTATAATTCACCCCTCCACTTT. This sequence encodes CASIGGGSYNSPLHF.

This chain uses TRBV19 with TRBJ2-1, with 7 positions matching TRBD2. Trimming took 5 bases from V and 2 from J; bases not matched to a gene: 9. The CDR3 runs 16 residues. CDR1 is LNHDA and CDR2 is SQIVND in the germline V gene (reference sequence). CDR3 nucleotides: TGTGCCAGTAGTGCCCCCGGACTAGGGCCCTACAATGAGCAGTTCTTC. This codes for CASSAPGLGPYNEQFF.

The chain recombines TRBV6-5 with TRBJ2-5; TRBD2 might be the D (5 bases). This CDR3 is 15 amino acids long. Trimming pared 4 bases from V and 5 bases from J, leaving 17 bases between. CDR1 is MNHEY, CDR2 SVGAGI, per germline. The CDR3 is CASSSNLDLGETQYF. The CDR3 DNA is TGTGCCAGCAGTTCTAACTTGGACTTGGGGGAGACCCAGTACTTC.

In DNA form, the CDR3 reads TGCGCCAGCAGACCCGGGAACCACGGGACTGAAGCTTTCTTT. It is translated as CASRPGNHGTEAFF. This rearrangement joins TRBV5-1 to TRBJ1-1; D is unresolved. Germline assignment: CDR1 SGHRS and CDR2 YFSETQ. V was clipped by 5 bases and J by 5 bases, with 16 bases between them. The CDR3 sequence is 14 residues long.

The chain employs TRBV9 and TRBJ2-7; the match to TRBD1 covers 11 bases. Per germline, CDR1 SGDLS and CDR2 YYNGEE. There are 14 residues in the CDR3. J was trimmed by 7 bases and V by 3 bases; bases with no gene match: 6. CDR3: CASSAGTGGSEQYF. CDR3 sequence (DNA): TGTGCCAGCAGCGCCGGGACAGGGGGAAGTGAGCAGTACTTC.

This sequence joins TRBV4-1 and TRBJ2-1; D unclear. Germline V gives CDR1 MGHRA, CDR2 YSYEKL. The CDR3 has 12 amino acids. V was shortened by 5 bases and J by 3 bases, with 5 bases between the two germline ends. DNA of the CDR3: TGCGCCAGCAGCGCAGACTACAATGAGCAGTTCTTC. Its protein product is CASSADYNEQFF.

The J gene is TRBJ1-5, the V gene TRBV2; D ambiguous. The CDR3 has 12 residues. Trimming removed 4 bases from V and 6 bases from J, with 7 bases in between. Germline V gene sequence: CDR1 SNHLY, CDR2 FYNNEI. This CDR3 reads CASSAVGQPQHF. The CDR3 DNA reads as TGTGCCAGCAGTGCCGTAGGTCAGCCCCAGCATTTT.

The DNA for the CDR3 is TGTGCCAGAAGCTTCAAAACCGCGGGGGTTTCCTACGAGCAGTACTTC. As protein: CARSFKTAGVSYEQYF. This chain uses TRBV5-3 with TRBJ2-7; 7 bases map to TRBD2. TRBV5-3 is flagged as an ORF with uncertain function. V dropped 2 bases and J dropped 1; count of bases not matched to a gene: 9. The CDR3 covers 16 residues.

The V and J genes are TRBV7-9 and TRBJ1-2, with a possible D match to TRBD1 (6 bases). CDR1 and CDR2 (germline): SEHNR, FQNEAQ (reference sequence). V dropped 5 bases and J dropped 6 bases, with 13 bases sitting between them. This CDR3 spans 13 amino acids. The CDR3 protein is CASSTGQYDGYTF. In DNA, the CDR3 is TGTGCCAGCAGCACCGGACAGTACGATGGCTACACCTTC.

V usage is TRBV28 and J usage is TRBJ2-1; 10 nucleotides match TRBD2. J lost 4 bases, V lost 6 bases, and 6 bases had no gene match. CDR1 MDHEN and CDR2 SYDVKM come from the germline V gene. This CDR3 comprises 15 residues. The CDR3: CASRDGTSVYNEQFF. The CDR3 nucleotides read TGTGCCAGCAGAGACGGGACTAGCGTTTACAATGAGCAGTTCTTC. Drawing the rest from reference TRBV28 and TRBJ2-1, the complete variable domain is DVKVTQSSRYLVKRTGEKVFLECVQDMDHENMFWYRQDPGLGLRLIYFSYDVKMKEKGDIPEGYSVSREKKERFSLILESASTNQTSMYLCASRDGTSVYNEQFFGPGTRLTVL.

This chain uses TRBV5-1 with TRBJ2-7; 9 bases align to TRBD1. Germline V gives CDR1 SGHRS, CDR2 YFSETQ. CDR3 length equals 12 residues. With 4 bases clipped from V and 9 bases from J, the junction kept 5 bases outside the gene matches. In DNA, the CDR3 is TGCGCCAGCAGCCCCGACAGGGGGGTGCAGTACTTC. Translating it yields CASSPDRGVQYF.

J is TRBJ2-5 and V is TRBV11-2; D is ambiguous. The V end was cut by 0 bases, the J end by 5 bases, with 4 bases between. The CDR3 runs 12 residues. Germline loops: CDR1 SGHAT, CDR2 FQNNGV. CDR3 coding DNA: TGTGCCAGCAGCTTAGATAGGGAGACCCAGTACTTC. Translated, it gives CASSLDRETQYF.

V gene TRBV2 combines with J gene TRBJ2-3; unclear D gene. CDR1 and CDR2 (germline): SNHLY, FYNNEI. Trimming stripped 4 bases from V and 2 bases from J, with 7 bases between. CDR3 length: 13 residues. This CDR3 is CASSGPFTDTQYF. The DNA of the CDR3 is TGTGCCAGCAGTGGGCCCTTCACAGATACGCAGTATTTT.

The rearrangement joins TRBV27 to TRBJ1-2; D remains unclear. Germline-derived CDR1 and CDR2 are MNHEY and SMNVEV (reference sequence). The CDR3 extends over 13 amino acids. V was cut by 3 bases and J by 4 bases, with 9 bases left in between. CDR3 sequence: CASSLDGVYGYTF. The CDR3 bases are TGTGCCAGCAGTTTGGACGGGGTCTATGGCTACACCTTC.

The genes are TRBV18 and TRBJ1-4, with 8 positions matching TRBD1. There are 14 residues in the CDR3. The J segment lost 4 bases and the V segment lost 3 bases, leaving 1 base of the junction unmatched. Germline V gene lookup returns CDR1 KGHSH and CDR2 LQKENI. The CDR3 spells CASSPGQDNEKLFF. DNA of the CDR3: TGTGCCAGCTCACCGGGACAGGATAATGAAAAACTGTTTTTT.

V gene TRBV19 combines with J gene TRBJ2-2; 12 bases line up with TRBD2. J was trimmed by 6 bases and V by 6 bases; bases with no gene match: 17. CDR3 size: 19 residues. CDR1 LNHDA and CDR2 SQIVND come from the germline V gene (reference sequence). The CDR3 region has the DNA TGTGCCAGTAGCGTTGGGAGTATCCGACTAGCGGGAGAAGCCGGGGAGCTGTTTTTT. It codes for CASSVGSIRLAGEAGELFF.

The chain uses TRBV28 and TRBJ2-7; D perhaps matches TRBD2 (5 bases). Per germline, CDR1 MDHEN and CDR2 SYDVKM. There are 16 residues in the CDR3. The germline V and J ends were trimmed by 2 bases and 0 bases, with 14 bases remaining between them. This CDR3 is CASSLSGVGLSYEQYF. In DNA, the CDR3 is TGTGCCAGCAGTTTAAGCGGAGTGGGTCTCTCCTACGAGCAGTACTTC.

The V call is TRBV6-5, the J call TRBJ2-2; 9 nucleotides line up with TRBD1. The CDR3 runs 14 residues. The J segment lost 4 bases and the V segment lost 6 bases, leaving 3 bases of the junction unmatched. Germline V lookup: CDR1 MNHEY, CDR2 SVGAGI. Written as DNA, the CDR3 is TGTGCCAGCAGCCGACAGGGGGGCACCGGGGAGCTGTTTTTT. Translated: CASSRQGGTGELFF.

This sequence joins TRBV5-1 and TRBJ2-2, with D perhaps matching TRBD1 or TRBD2 (5 bases each). The V and J ends lost 5 bases and 1 base respectively, with 12 bases between them. Germline CDR1 and CDR2: SGHRS and YFSETQ. The CDR3 is made up of 15 amino acids. Here the CDR3 reads CASSTGRGNTGELFF. The CDR3 coding sequence is TGCGCCAGCAGTACAGGCCGGGGGAACACCGGGGAGCTGTTTTTT.

As DNA, the CDR3 is TGTGCCAGCAGCTTGGGTGCCAGGGAGTACACCGGGGAGCTGTTTTTT. Residues: CASSLGAREYTGELFF. The rearrangement joins TRBV5-5 to TRBJ2-2, with D perhaps TRBD1 or TRBD2 (5 bases each). This CDR3 contains 16 residues. Trimming cost V 0 bases and J 3 bases, with 12 bases left between them. Per the germline V gene, CDR1 is SGHKS and CDR2 is YYEKEE (reference sequence).